A selection of T cell receptor beta chains follows, all from one sample in a study of blood T cell repertoires in COVID-19. Data came from immunoSEQ multiplex PCR; TCRdb stores just in-frame clones and leaves some out. The sample consists of about 170,000 clones, 84% of them appearing once. What was sequenced was peripheral blood. Receptors were obtained from a human donor with acute or convalescent COVID-19. The donor label of this sample is uncertain. CDR3s include the opening cysteine and the closing phenylalanine or tryptophan. Fields, in order: clone size, CDR3 length, J gene, D gene, V gene, CDR3 protein, CDR3 DNA. A D gene is named only where the DNA matches it firmly. Size values are once, few and many counts, or a class for expanded clones, and some rows have none.

.	13	TRBJ1-1	.	TRBV19	CASSLDSDTEAFF	TGTGCCAGTAGCCTGGACAGTGACACTGAAGCTTTCTTT
.	12	TRBJ2-5	.	TRBV6-5	CATFSGTETQYF	TGTGCCACCTTTTCGGGAACAGAGACCCAGTACTTC
.	13	TRBJ2-3	TRBD2	TRBV6-2/TRBV6-3	CASSGTSQGTQYF	TGTGCCAGCAGCGGGACTAGTCAGGGTACGCAGTATTTT
.	15	TRBJ2-3	.	TRBV10-3	CAHRSTGAGTDTQYF	TGTGCCCATCGATCCACGGGAGCGGGCACAGATACGCAGTATTTT
.	14	TRBJ2-7	TRBD1	TRBV7-2	CASSLRTGNYEQYF	TGTGCCAGCAGCTTAAGGACAGGAAACTACGAGCAGTACTTC
.	16	TRBJ2-3	.	TRBV18	CASSPPGQGKTDTQYF	TGTGCCAGCTCACCACCGGGGCAGGGCAAGACAGATACGCAGTATTTT
.	13	TRBJ2-1	.	TRBV6-2/TRBV6-3	CASSSGAHNEQFF	TGTGCCAGCAGTTCAGGGGCCCACAATGAGCAGTTCTTC
.	15	TRBJ2-1	.	TRBV9	CASSVESGPRGEQFF	TGTGCCAGCAGCGTAGAGTCGGGACCCCGGGGGGAGCAGTTCTTC
.	17	TRBJ2-7	TRBD2	TRBV19	CASSPISSGGLSYEQYF	TGTGCCAGTAGTCCTATCTCTAGCGGGGGGCTGTCCTACGAGCAGTACTTC
.	17	TRBJ1-4	TRBD1	TRBV5-5	CASSLEPGGASNEKLFF	TGTGCCAGCAGCTTGGAGCCAGGGGGCGCAAGTAATGAAAAACTGTTTTTT
.	17	TRBJ1-5	TRBD1	TRBV30	CAWSVGAGGLSNQPQHF	TGTGCCTGGAGTGTCGGGGCAGGGGGCTTGAGCAATCAGCCCCAGCATTTT
few	15	TRBJ2-1	.	TRBV5-1	CASSLSSSSYNEQFF	TGCGCCAGCAGCTTGAGCTCGAGCTCCTACAATGAGCAGTTCTTC
.	15	TRBJ1-4	TRBD1	TRBV9	CASSVGEDRDEKLFF	TGTGCCAGCAGCGTAGGTGAAGACAGGGACGAAAAACTGTTTTTT
.	15	TRBJ1-1	.	TRBV6-5	CASSYSNRQSGKAFF	TGTGCCAGCAGTTACTCCAACCGACAGTCGGGTAAGGCTTTCTTT
.	12	TRBJ1-5	.	TRBV7-9	CASSFPGQPQHF	TGTGCCAGCAGCTTCCCGGGTCAGCCCCAGCATTTT
.	14	TRBJ1-2	TRBD1	TRBV9	CASSAGQGANGYTF	TGTGCCAGCAGCGCAGGACAGGGGGCCAATGGCTACACCTTC
.	15	TRBJ2-7	.	TRBV6-1	CASSDRSRGTYEQYF	TGTGCCAGCAGTGACCGAAGCAGGGGAACCTACGAGCAGTACTTC
.	14	TRBJ2-1	TRBD1	TRBV4-2	CASSPGTGYNEQFF	TGTGCCAGCAGCCCCGGGACAGGCTACAATGAGCAGTTCTTC
few	13	TRBJ2-2	.	TRBV7-3	CASSLADTGELFF	TGTGCCAGCAGCTTAGCGGACACCGGGGAGCTGTTTTTT
.	16	TRBJ2-1	TRBD2	TRBV9	CASSVDPSGSRYEQFF	TGTGCCAGCAGCGTAGACCCTAGCGGGAGTCGGTATGAGCAGTTCTTC
.	14	TRBJ1-1	.	TRBV28	CASSRGAGNTEAFF	TGTGCCAGCAGCCGGGGGGCCGGGAACACTGAAGCTTTCTTT
.	16	TRBJ1-4	.	TRBV6-5	CASSYSFRLANEKLFF	TGTGCCAGCAGTTACTCGTTTCGGTTGGCTAATGAAAAACTGTTTTTT
.	13	TRBJ2-2	.	TRBV19	CASSTNRAGELFF	TGTGCCAGTAGTACGAACAGGGCCGGGGAGCTGTTTTTT
.	16	TRBJ2-4	.	TRBV10-3	CAISKRQALAKNIQYF	TGTGCCATCAGTAAACGACAGGCCTTAGCCAAAAACATTCAGTACTTC
.	14	TRBJ1-2	.	TRBV25-1	CASSAPGTPNGYTF	TGTGCCAGCAGTGCCCCGGGGACACCTAATGGCTACACCTTC
.	14	TRBJ2-1	TRBD2	TRBV2	CASRAGSGNGEQFF	TGTGCCAGCCGGGCGGGTAGCGGGAACGGTGAGCAGTTCTTC
.	16	TRBJ2-1	TRBD2	TRBV6-4	CASSVGMRGEYNEQFF	TGTGCCAGCAGTGTGGGGATGCGGGGGGAGTACAATGAGCAGTTCTTC
.	12	TRBJ1-4	.	TRBV19	CASSIRGEKLFF	TGTGCCAGTAGTATCAGGGGAGAAAAACTGTTTTTT
.	13	TRBJ1-4	.	TRBV3-1/TRBV3-2	CASSFAGDEKLFF	TGTGCCAGCAGCTTTGCCGGGGATGAAAAACTGTTTTTT
.	14	TRBJ2-3	.	TRBV5-8	CASTLLRVTDTQYF	TGTGCCAGCACCCTCCTTCGGGTCACAGATACGCAGTATTTT
once	17	TRBJ1-3	.	TRBV23-1	CASSRGLKTDSGNTIYF	TGCGCCAGCAGTCGAGGGTTGAAGACGGACTCTGGAAACACCATATATTTT
.	15	TRBJ2-7	TRBD2	TRBV25-1	CASSSLAGGTYEQYF	TGTGCCAGCAGTTCCCTAGCGGGAGGTACCTACGAGCAGTACTTC
.	15	TRBJ2-1	TRBD2	TRBV4-2	CASSLRESGEGAQFF	TGTGCCAGCAGCTTACGCGAGTCCGGGGAGGGAGCCCAGTTCTTC
.	12	TRBJ1-2	.	TRBV23-1	CASSQGACGYTF	TGCGCCAGCAGTCAGGGGGCGTGCGGCTACACCTTC
.	15	TRBJ1-2	TRBD1	TRBV27	CASSSGTVSNYGYTF	TGTGCCAGCAGTTCCGGGACAGTATCGAACTATGGCTACACCTTC
few	15	TRBJ2-7	.	TRBV6-5	CASSERLLRGGEQYF	TGTGCCAGCAGCGAGAGACTACTGCGCGGAGGAGAGCAGTACTTC
.	16	TRBJ2-5	.	TRBV5-1	CASSLSGANHQETQYF	TGCGCCAGCAGCTTGTCAGGGGCTAACCATCAAGAGACCCAGTACTTC
.	15	TRBJ1-1	.	TRBV7-3	CASSLSGNQRTEAFF	TGTGCCAGCAGCTTAAGTGGCAATCAGAGGACTGAAGCTTTCTTT
.	17	TRBJ1-1	TRBD1	TRBV5-4	CASSLRGGWAKNTEAFF	TGTGCCAGCAGCTTGAGAGGGGGCTGGGCAAAGAACACTGAAGCTTTCTTT
.	14	TRBJ2-5	.	TRBV27	CASRFGGEGETQYF	TGTGCCAGCAGGTTCGGGGGAGAGGGGGAGACCCAGTACTTC